This T cell receptor beta chain comes out of a study of T cells in Graves' hyperthyroidism and ophthalmopathy. Study conclusions and caveats: Blood also showed most of the thyroid clonotypes that were expanded above 0.001. A median approximately 6.8 months before onset, the model predicted ophthalmopathy.

What was amplified from RNA transcripts were TCR beta CDR3 regions. TCR CDR3 regions were first amplified by RT-PCR with HTBI primers. Each CDR3 protein is one row after TCRdb ran MiXCR on the multiplex PCR reads. The sample includes under 700,000 distinct CDR3 sequences, over 15% of them seen just once. This clonotype showed up many times. Its antigen is not identified. This CDR3 has 16 residues. Per the germline V gene, CDR1 is DFQATT and CDR2 is SNEGSKA (reference sequence). V was pared by 6 bases and J by 2 bases, with 11 bases of the junction left unmatched. Graves' hyperthyroidism showing no ophthalmopathy progression within 18 months was considered stable. Based on clinical symptoms, serum thyroxine and TRAb, thyroid ultrasound and orbital computed tomography, diagnoses were reached.

This chain connects TRBV20-1 to TRBJ2-5, with TRBD1 matching 11 bases. Sequenced input: blood. The receptor comes from a woman aged 18-29 years with Graves' hyperthyroidism. Here the CDR3 DNA reads TGCAGTGCGTTGGCGGACAGGGGGCAGGGTCAAGAGACCCAGTACTTC. Protein sequence: CSALADRGQGQETQYF.